This TCR beta chain emerged from a study of CD8 T cells in Susac syndrome. Looking at the study overall: The Susac syndrome patients were therapy-naive, on corticosteroids, or on intravenous immunoglobulin alone at blood draw.

It was with random hexamers that about 0.45 to 1 ug RNA was reverse transcribed. TCR beta CDR3 was amplified by immunoSEQ multiplex PCR. This amplification extended across 54 Vbeta and 13 Jbeta segments. Each CDR3 protein is one row after TCRdb ran MiXCR on the immunoSEQ multiplex PCR reads. The table has 100,000 to 150,000 distinct CDR3 sequences, around 94% seen once. The junction had 9 bases not matched to a gene; V was cut back by 7 bases and J by 2 bases. The CDR3 loop spans 14 amino acids. Germline CDR1 reads SQVTM; CDR2 reads ANQGSEA. The chain employs TRBV29-1 and TRBJ2-7; TRBD2 aligns across 9 bases. The sequence came from a human donor with Susac syndrome. Sequencing input: CD8+ T cells from PBMCs. CDR3 amino acids: CSAKVAGVPYEQYF. CDR3 bases: TGCAGCGCCAAGGTAGCGGGAGTCCCCTACGAGCAGTACTTC.